The 15 T cell receptor beta chains given below trace back to one sample, sequenced in a study of cytomegalovirus exposure and HLA in healthy donors. The PCR made use of 60 Vbeta and 13 Jbeta primers. Sequencing used immunoSEQ multiplex PCR; TCRdb keeps in-frame clones, though not all of them. The sample contains over 100,000 clones, roughly 73% of which appear only once. Material for sequencing was PBMCs. The receptors here all came from a woman aged 25-40 years in good health and CMV-seronegative.

The gene calls are TRBV29-1 and TRBJ1-1, with 9 bases fitting TRBD1. With 7 bases clipped from V and 1 base from J, the junction kept 7 bases outside the gene matches. Germline V gene sequence: CDR1 SQVTM, CDR2 ANQGSEA. This CDR3 spans 14 amino acids. The DNA for the CDR3 is TGCAGCGCACTTCCACAGGGGGCGAACACTGAAGCTTTCTTT. This codes for CSALPQGANTEAFF.

The J gene is TRBJ2-3, the V gene TRBV5-4, with D hard to call. V lost 1 base and J 2 bases, leaving 8 bases between the germline ends. CDR1 SGHNT and CDR2 YYREEE come from the germline V gene (reference sequence). The CDR3 covers 14 residues. CDR3 nucleotide sequence: TGTGCCAGCAGCTTGCGCACACACACAGATACGCAGTATTTT. This gives the protein CASSLRTHTDTQYF.

This chain joins TRBV29-1 and TRBJ1-1; 8 nucleotides match TRBD1. CDR1 and CDR2 from the germline V gene are SQVTM and ANQGSEA. The CDR3 runs to 11 residues. With V trimmed by 6 bases and J by 7 bases, 4 bases remained unmatched. In DNA, the CDR3 is TGCAGCGTCCACAGGGGGGGTGAAGCTTTCTTT. Protein product: CSVHRGGEAFF.

There are a few counts of this clone. V usage is TRBV4-1 and J usage is TRBJ2-5; D call uncertain. Trimming took off 1 base at V and 7 bases at J, with 19 bases between the two ends. CDR1 MGHRA and CDR2 YSYEKL come from the germline V gene. This CDR3 spans 16 amino acids. CDR3 in amino acids: CASSQGGLPTAMTQYF. The CDR3 nucleotides are TGCGCCAGCAGCCAAGGCGGCCTTCCCACGGCCATGACCCAGTACTTC.

The chain couples TRBV7-6 to TRBJ1-6; 10 bases line up with TRBD1. V gave up 5 bases and J gave up 7 bases; unmatched junction bases: 5. The CDR3 length is 15 residues. Germline CDR1 reads SGHVS; CDR2 reads FNYEAQ. This chain's CDR3 is CASSPGQGRNSPLHF. The CDR3 bases are TGTGCCAGCAGCCCGGGACAGGGGAGAAATTCACCCCTCCACTTT.

The chain has TRBV11-2 and TRBJ2-5, with TRBD2 matching 13 bases. Germline V gene data show CDR1 as SGHAT and CDR2 as FQNNGV. V dropped 5 bases and J dropped 3; count of bases not matched to a gene: 3. CDR3 length: 15 residues. The CDR3 loop is CASSLGLAGEETQYF. CDR3 DNA sequence: TGTGCCAGCAGCCTCGGACTAGCGGGGGAAGAGACCCAGTACTTC.

The chain links TRBV10-3 to TRBJ1-2; the D gene is possibly TRBD1 (5 bases). Trimming took off 3 bases at V and 9 bases at J, with 11 bases between the two ends. The germline gives CDR1 ENHRY, CDR2 SYGVKD. The CDR3 totals 12 residues. Here the CDR3 DNA reads TGTGCCATCAGTGAAAGGACACAGAGCTACACCTTC. Amino acids: CAISERTQSYTF.

The chain combines TRBV19 with TRBJ2-5, with D perhaps matching TRBD2 (5 bases). The J call is uncertain, as TRBJ2-7 better fits the DNA end. The CDR3 loop spans 13 amino acids. Germline V gives CDR1 LNHDA, CDR2 SQIVND (reference sequence). CDR3 in DNA: TGTGCCAGTAGTATTAACGGGGTAGGCGAGCAGTACTTC. Translation: CASSINGVGEQYF.

This clone was recorded a few times. V gene TRBV2 combines with J gene TRBJ2-2, with 7 bases lining up with TRBD1. The CDR3 runs to 16 residues. Germline values: CDR1 SNHLY, CDR2 FYNNEI. The trim removed 6 bases at V and 0 bases at J, leaving 7 bases unmatched. The CDR3 protein is CASSIRRGPNTGELFF. CDR3 DNA sequence: TGTGCCAGCAGCATAAGAAGGGGGCCGAACACCGGGGAGCTGTTTTTT.

This sequence joins TRBV4-2 and TRBJ1-1, with a weak D call TRBD1 (5 bases). V lost 1 base and J 0 bases, leaving 9 bases between the germline ends. The CDR3 spans 15 residues. The V gene's germline CDR1 is LGHNA and CDR2 YNFKEQ. The CDR3 sequence is CASSQVTGMNTEAFF. CDR3 nucleotide sequence: TGTGCCAGCAGCCAAGTTACAGGTATGAACACTGAAGCTTTCTTT.

V usage is TRBV10-2 and J usage is TRBJ1-1; 7 positions match TRBD1. V was pared by 6 bases and J by 5 bases, with 9 bases of the junction left unmatched. CDR1 is WSHSY and CDR2 is SAAADI in the germline V gene. CDR3 length: 14 amino acids. The CDR3 nucleotides are TGCGCCAGCAGGGAGGGACAGAAGGTGACTGAAGCTTTCTTT. It encodes CASREGQKVTEAFF.

This clone was recorded only once. The V call is TRBV9, the J call TRBJ1-2; 8 positions match TRBD1. Germline V gives CDR1 SGDLS, CDR2 YYNGEE. The V and J ends lost 4 bases and 3 bases, in that order; junction bases with no gene match: 8. The CDR3 extends over 15 amino acids. Written as DNA, the CDR3 is TGTGCCAGCAGCCCCCGGACAGGGTCGGACTATGGCTACACCTTC. It translates to CASSPRTGSDYGYTF.

The rearrangement links TRBV30 to TRBJ1-5; perhaps TRBD1 as D (5 bases). Germline CDR1 and CDR2: GTSNPN and SVGIG (reference sequence). The CDR3 is 15 residues long. V was trimmed by 6 bases and J by 4 bases, leaving 19 bases between them. The CDR3: CACQSGGSRNQPQHF. The CDR3 DNA follows: TGTGCCTGCCAATCGGGGGGATCTAGGAATCAGCCCCAGCATTTT.

The gene calls are TRBV19 and TRBJ1-5, with TRBD1 matching 7 bases. With 7 bases clipped from V and 4 bases from J, the junction kept 7 bases outside the gene matches. CDR1 is LNHDA and CDR2 is SQIVND in the germline V gene (reference sequence). CDR3 size: 14 residues. The CDR3 DNA reads as TGTGCCAGTACCGGGGGACAGCCAAATCAGCCCCAGCATTTT. Translation: CASTGGQPNQPQHF.

The V and J genes are TRBV7-6 and TRBJ2-7; the D is unclear. The germline V gene encodes CDR1 SGHVS and CDR2 FNYEAQ. The CDR3 covers 14 residues. V was shortened by 4 bases and J by 5 bases, with 15 bases between the two germline ends. The CDR3 bases are TGTGCCAGCAGCTCTGGCCCCTCCCCCAACGAGCAGTACTTC. Its translation: CASSSGPSPNEQYF. Combining the CDR3 with reference TRBV7-6 and TRBJ2-7 gives the whole variable domain GAGVSQSPRYKVTKRGQDVALRCDPISGHVSLYWYRQALGQGPEFLTYFNYEAQQDKSGLPNDRFSAERPEGSISTLTIQRTEQRDSAMYRCASSSGPSPNEQYFGPGTRLTVT.